Below, 16 T cell receptor beta chains from the same sample are listed, as sequenced in a study of blood T cell repertoires in COVID-19. Profiling relied on immunoSEQ multiplex PCR, and the TCRdb table lists in-frame clones only, not all of them. Of some 110,000 clones detected, 60% to 85% appear once; the ten largest clones hold roughly 6.2%. Sample: peripheral blood. The receptor set was obtained from a man aged 70-80 years with acute or convalescent COVID-19.

This chain links TRBV7-8 with TRBJ2-1; possibly TRBD1 for D (5 bases). The CDR3 extends over 15 amino acids. V shed 1 base and J shed 3 bases, with 10 bases lying between them. The germline CDR1 and CDR2 sequences are SGHVS and FQNEAQ. CDR3 DNA: TGTGCCAGCAGCTTAGTTATGACAGTCTACAATGAGCAGTTCTTC. As protein: CASSLVMTVYNEQFF.

The V call is TRBV28, the J call TRBJ1-6; D is unresolved. Trimming left V 5 bases short and J 0 bases short, with 14 bases between. Germline lookup yields CDR1 MDHEN and CDR2 SYDVKM. The CDR3 contains 17 residues. The CDR3 is CASSPVPQSSYNSPLHF. The CDR3 DNA follows: TGTGCCAGCAGTCCCGTCCCACAGAGCTCCTATAATTCACCCCTCCACTTT.

This clone was found once. V gene TRBV6-5 combines with J gene TRBJ1-6; possibly TRBD1 for D (5 bases). Per germline, CDR1 MNHEY and CDR2 SVGAGI. The V gene lost 2 bases and the J gene lost 9 bases, with 5 bases spanning the gap. The CDR3 length is 12 residues. The DNA of the CDR3 is TGTGCCAGCAGTTACAGGGGTTCACCCCTCCACTTT. This translates into CASSYRGSPLHF.

CDR3 nucleotide sequence: TGTGCCAGCAGGACCCTAGGAGATACGCAGTATTTT. Translation: CASRTLGDTQYF. This chain uses TRBV12-3 or TRBV12-4 with TRBJ2-3; D not resolved. The CDR3 loop spans 12 amino acids. Deletions cut 6 bases from V and 5 bases from J, with 9 bases between.

This clone was recorded only once. The chain joins TRBV29-1 to TRBJ2-5, with 10 bases fitting TRBD1. The V gene's germline CDR1 is SQVTM and CDR2 ANQGSEA. With V trimmed by 6 bases and J by 5 bases, 18 bases remained unmatched. The CDR3 consists of 17 residues. The DNA of the CDR3 is TGCAGCGTGTGGGGTGTTGGGACAGGGGATACCGGGGAGACCCAGTACTTC. Protein product: CSVWGVGTGDTGETQYF.

The chain has TRBV6-5 and TRBJ1-2; D unresolved. The CDR3 length is 12 residues. Trimming took 7 bases from V and 9 from J, leaving 15 bases between them. Germline lookup yields CDR1 MNHEY and CDR2 SVGAGI. The CDR3 spells CASTSGSVRYTF. CDR3 coding DNA: TGTGCCAGCACCTCCGGTAGCGTCCGCTACACCTTC.

In its sample, this clone was seen once. The genes are TRBV28 and TRBJ2-7; the match to TRBD1 covers 9 bases. Unmatched junction bases numbered 7, after V lost 5 bases and J lost 5 bases. Germline CDR1 reads MDHEN; CDR2 reads SYDVKM. The CDR3 is 14 amino acids. CDR3 sequence (DNA): TGTGCCAGCAGTACTGGACAGGGGTACCACGAGCAGTACTTC. Residues: CASSTGQGYHEQYF.

The chain combines TRBV28 with TRBJ2-7, with a possible D match to TRBD2 (7 bases). Trimming took off 2 bases at V and 4 bases at J, with 12 bases between the two ends. Germline-derived CDR1 and CDR2 are MDHEN and SYDVKM. This CDR3 contains 14 residues. CDR3 sequence reads: CASSLIQGGYEQYF. The CDR3 region has the DNA TGTGCCAGCAGTTTAATACAGGGAGGGTACGAGCAGTACTTC.

V and J are TRBV7-7 and TRBJ2-1, with TRBD1 as a possible D gene (5 bases). The CDR3 has 13 residues. Trimming removed 5 bases at V and 8 bases at J, with 13 bases between. Germline V gene lookup returns CDR1 SSHAT and CDR2 FNYEAQ (reference sequence). As DNA, the CDR3 is TGTGCCAGCAGCATTCGACAGACCGATGAGCAGTTCTTC. Protein product: CASSIRQTDEQFF. Full variable domain (missing parts from reference TRBV7-7 and TRBJ2-1): GAGVSQSPRYKVTKRGQDVTLRCDPISSHATLYWYQQALGQGPEFLTYFNYEAQPDKSGLPSDRFSAERPEGSISTLTIQRTEQRDSAMYRCASSIRQTDEQFFGPGTRLTVL.

The chain uses TRBV7-2 and TRBJ2-2, with 7 bases that match TRBD1. The trim removed 1 base at V and 8 bases at J, leaving 4 bases unmatched. This CDR3 spans 14 amino acids. CDR1 and CDR2 from the germline V gene are SGHTA and FQGNSA. The CDR3 loop reads CASSLERGQGELFF. CDR3 DNA: TGTGCCAGCAGCTTAGAACGGGGACAGGGGGAGCTGTTTTTT.

This clone was picked up a small number of times. The chain is built from TRBV2 and TRBJ1-6; D uncertain. With 3 bases removed from V and 6 bases from J, the gap between germline ends came to 12 bases. The germline V gene encodes CDR1 SNHLY and CDR2 FYNNEI. The CDR3 loop spans 15 amino acids. The DNA for the CDR3 is TGTGCCAGCAGTGATCGCGGCAGCCGTAATTCACCCCTCCACTTT. Its protein is CASSDRGSRNSPLHF.

This chain joins TRBV27 and TRBJ2-1, with 7 bases that match TRBD2. Germline assignment: CDR1 MNHEY and CDR2 SMNVEV (reference sequence). The CDR3 consists of 13 residues. The trim removed 2 bases at V and 7 bases at J, leaving 2 bases unmatched. This CDR3 reads CASSLPGGNEQFF. CDR3 nucleotide sequence: TGTGCCAGCAGTTTACCGGGAGGTAATGAGCAGTTCTTC.

The chain links TRBV7-9 to TRBJ2-7; 11 nucleotides line up with TRBD1. After removal of 3 bases from V and 4 bases from J, the junction contained 5 bases not matched to a gene. CDR1 and CDR2 from the germline V gene are SEHNR and FQNEAQ (reference sequence). This CDR3 has 15 amino acids. CDR3 in amino acids: CASSFWDRGFYEQYF. The CDR3 coding sequence is TGTGCCAGCAGCTTTTGGGACAGGGGGTTTTACGAGCAGTACTTC.

This chain uses TRBV6-5 with TRBJ1-1; tentatively, D is TRBD1 (6 bases). Germline V gives CDR1 MNHEY, CDR2 SVGAGI. The CDR3 is 13 residues long. Trimming shortened V by 6 bases and J by 1 base, and 9 bases separated the two germline ends. The chain's CDR3 is CASRLQGNTEAFF. The CDR3 DNA reads TGTGCCAGCAGACTACAGGGGAACACTGAAGCTTTCTTT.

There are a few counts of this clone. The chain employs TRBV12-3 or TRBV12-4 and TRBJ2-2; D perhaps matches TRBD2 (6 bases). This CDR3 region has 13 residues. The V and J ends lost 6 bases and 5 bases respectively, with 10 bases between them. DNA of the CDR3: TGTGCCAGCAGAGAAGGGAGGACCGGGGAGCTGTTTTTT. It codes for CASREGRTGELFF.

The chain joins TRBV20-1 to TRBJ2-3; no reliable D call. V lost 6 bases, J lost 0 bases, and 4 bases lay in between. Per the germline V gene, CDR1 is DFQATT and CDR2 is SNEGSKA (reference sequence). The CDR3 is 11 residues long. CDR3: CSAASTDTQYF. CDR3 in DNA: TGCAGTGCAGCCAGCACAGATACGCAGTATTTT.